This entry lists 17 T cell receptor beta chains sequenced from one sample in a study of T cells in Graves' hyperthyroidism and ophthalmopathy. The investigators amplified TCR beta CDR3 regions from RNA transcripts. During a first-round RT-PCR of the TCR CDR3, the HTBI primer set was used. TCRdb itself ran the multiplex PCR reads through MiXCR, one entry per CDR3 protein. The table includes hundreds of thousands of distinct CDR3 sequences, around 21% detected once. Sequences were obtained from blood. These receptors originate from a young man with Graves' ophthalmopathy.

The chain employs TRBV10-2 and TRBJ2-1; D gene ambiguous. V was shortened by 10 bases and J by 0 bases, with 10 bases between the two germline ends. The CDR3 has 13 residues. Germline V CDR1 and CDR2: WSHSY, SAAADI. This CDR3 reads CATSSSSYNEQFF. In DNA form, the CDR3 reads TGCGCCACCTCTAGTAGCTCCTACAATGAGCAGTTCTTC.

This rearrangement joins TRBV29-1 to TRBJ1-2; possible D gene TRBD1, 5 bases. The V and J ends lost 5 bases and 8 bases respectively, with 15 bases between them. The CDR3 contains 12 residues. Germline values: CDR1 SQVTM, CDR2 ANQGSEA. The CDR3 nucleotides are TGCAGCGTTATGCGACGGGAGGGGGGCTACACCTTC. Amino acids: CSVMRREGGYTF.

The chain joins TRBV11-2 to TRBJ1-2, with 7 positions matching TRBD1. Germline CDR1 SGHAT, CDR2 FQNNGV. The V gene end was trimmed by 5 bases and the J gene end by 1 base; junction bases not matched to a gene: 4. The CDR3 contains 14 residues. This CDR3 is CASSTPGGNYGYTF. CDR3 in DNA: TGTGCCAGCAGCACCCCAGGGGGTAACTATGGCTACACCTTC.

The CDR3 protein is CASRNLGGSGNQPQHF. The CDR3 DNA follows: TGTGCCAGCAGGAATTTGGGGGGTTCTGGCAATCAGCCCCAGCATTTT. The V call is TRBV2, the J call TRBJ1-5; possible D gene TRBD1, 5 bases. V lost 6 bases to trimming and J lost 2 bases, with 17 bases between them. The germline V gene encodes CDR1 SNHLY and CDR2 FYNNEI. The CDR3 length is 16 residues.

V usage is TRBV5-1 and J usage is TRBJ2-1; TRBD2 matches at 10 bases. The germline V gene encodes CDR1 SGHRS and CDR2 YFSETQ. J was trimmed by 3 bases and V by 0 bases; bases with no gene match: 9. CDR3 size: 18 residues. The CDR3 DNA reads TGCGCCAGCAGCTTGGTCGGACTAGCGGAAACCTTCTACAATGAGCAGTTCTTC. Translation gives CASSLVGLAETFYNEQFF.

This rearrangement joins TRBV13 to TRBJ2-1; D is possibly TRBD1 or TRBD2 (5 bases each). Germline V gene data show CDR1 as PRHDT and CDR2 as FYEKMQ (reference sequence). Trimming took off 5 bases at V and 0 bases at J, with 11 bases between the two ends. This CDR3 spans 15 amino acids. DNA of the CDR3: TGTGCCAGCAGCGAGGGGACGAGCTCCTACAATGAGCAGTTCTTC. It yields the protein CASSEGTSSYNEQFF. Based on the CDR3 plus reference TRBV13 and TRBJ2-1, the full variable domain is AAGVIQSPRHLIKEKRETATLKCYPIPRHDTVYWYQQGPGQDPQFLISFYEKMQSDKGSIPDRFSAQQFSDYHSELNMSSLELGDSALYFCASSEGTSSYNEQFFGPGTRLTVL.

In this sample, this clonotype turned up many times. This rearrangement joins TRBV12-3 or TRBV12-4 to TRBJ1-5; a possible D gene is TRBD1 (6 bases). The V end lost 2 bases, the J end lost 0 bases, and 17 bases lay between the germline ends. This CDR3 has 18 residues. The CDR3 coding sequence is TGTGCCAGCAGTTTACGCGGGCTGTACAGGGATAGCAATCAGCCCCAGCATTTT. It yields the protein CASSLRGLYRDSNQPQHF.

This clonotype was counted ten times or more. The chain has TRBV28 and TRBJ1-1; TRBD1 might be the D (5 bases). Trimming removed 3 bases from V and 0 bases from J, with 11 bases in between. The CDR3 loop spans 15 amino acids. Germline values: CDR1 MDHEN, CDR2 SYDVKM. CDR3 in DNA: TGTGCCAGCAGTTTGGGGGGGTTCGTGAACACTGAAGCTTTCTTT. Translation gives CASSLGGFVNTEAFF.

This clonotype was seen a few times. This rearrangement joins TRBV7-2 to TRBJ2-7; a possible D gene is TRBD2 (5 bases). The CDR3 runs 14 residues. The germline V gene encodes CDR1 SGHTA and CDR2 FQGNSA. Trimming stripped 2 bases from V and 2 bases from J, with 10 bases between. The CDR3 here is CASSLRENPYEQYF. The DNA of the CDR3 is TGTGCCAGCAGCTTAAGGGAGAACCCCTACGAGCAGTACTTC.

This clonotype came up many times. This sequence joins TRBV7-9 and TRBJ1-2; unclear D gene. The CDR3 covers 12 residues. V shed 7 bases and J shed 5 bases, with 11 bases lying between them. Germline assignment: CDR1 SEHNR and CDR2 FQNEAQ (reference sequence). The CDR3 spells CASTTGLYGYTF. The CDR3 DNA follows: TGTGCCAGCACCACCGGGCTGTATGGCTACACCTTC. Full variable domain (outside the CDR3, taken from reference TRBV7-9 and TRBJ1-2): DTGVSQNPRHKITKRGQNVTFRCDPISEHNRLYWYRQTLGQGPEFLTYFQNEAQLEKSRLLSDRFSAERPKGSFSTLEIQRTEQGDSAMYLCASTTGLYGYTFGSGTRLTVV.

This clonotype occurred many times. This sequence joins TRBV28 and TRBJ1-1; D call uncertain. The germline V gene encodes CDR1 MDHEN and CDR2 SYDVKM. V lost 7 bases, J lost 0 bases, and 21 bases lay in between. CDR3 length: 17 amino acids. In DNA, the CDR3 is TGTGCCAGCAACCCCACCAAGCTTGGAGGGTTGAACACTGAAGCTTTCTTT. This sequence encodes CASNPTKLGGLNTEAFF.

This chain joins TRBV11-2 and TRBJ1-2; D not certain. CDR1 is SGHAT, CDR2 FQNNGV, per germline. CDR3 length: 16 amino acids. Trimming shortened V by 0 bases and J by 2 bases, and 13 bases separated the two germline ends. The CDR3 loop is CASSLDSQTRNYGYTF. The DNA of the CDR3 is TGTGCCAGCAGCTTAGATAGCCAAACGCGCAACTATGGCTACACCTTC.

This clonotype has just a few counts. This rearrangement joins TRBV5-1 to TRBJ2-1; 8 bases align to TRBD2. This CDR3 is 17 amino acids long. Germline CDR1 SGHRS, CDR2 YFSETQ. The ends lost 4 bases at V and 7 bases at J; junction bases unmatched: 16. This CDR3 reads CASSPLLREGPDNEQFF. CDR3 DNA: TGCGCCAGCAGCCCATTATTACGGGAGGGTCCTGATAATGAGCAGTTCTTC. Looking up the rest from reference TRBV5-1 and TRBJ2-1 gives the full variable domain: KAGVTQTPRYLIKTRGQQVTLSCSPISGHRSVSWYQQTPGQGLQFLFEYFSETQRNKGNFPGRFSGRQFSNSRSEMNVSTLELGDSALYLCASSPLLREGPDNEQFFGPGTRLTVL.

V gene TRBV5-1 combines with J gene TRBJ1-6, with a tentative D call TRBD1 (6 bases). This CDR3 spans 15 amino acids. Trimming removed 4 bases at V and 8 bases at J, with 16 bases between. Germline assignment: CDR1 SGHRS and CDR2 YFSETQ. The DNA of the CDR3 is TGCGCCAGCAGCCCCCAGGGGACCACCTATTCACCCCTCCACTTT. Amino acid sequence: CASSPQGTTYSPLHF.

This clonotype was seen only a few times. This sequence joins TRBV7-9 and TRBJ2-2; possibly TRBD1 for D (5 bases). The V gene lost 5 bases and the J gene lost 6 bases, with 16 bases spanning the gap. The germline V gene encodes CDR1 SEHNR and CDR2 FQNEAQ (reference sequence). CDR3 length equals 15 residues. The chain's CDR3 is CASSPQDTSAGELFF. Here the CDR3 DNA reads TGTGCCAGCAGCCCCCAGGACACCTCAGCCGGGGAGCTGTTTTTT.

As regards this clonotype: A much larger clone lies one base from this, so it may be a read error. This chain links TRBV7-2 with TRBJ2-7; TRBD2 agrees at 11 bases. This CDR3 has 15 residues. Germline loops: CDR1 SGHTA, CDR2 FQGNSA. Germline trimming cut 5 bases from V and 7 bases from J; bases unmatched to any gene: 10. DNA of the CDR3: TGTGCCAGCAGCCAGACTAGCGGGAAGGGGGGGGAGCAGTACTTC. Translation gives CASSQTSGKGGEQYF.

This clonotype was picked up many times. The V gene is TRBV2, the J gene TRBJ2-2; TRBD2 might be the D (5 bases). Trimming cost V 1 base and J 4 bases, with 7 bases left between them. The CDR3 totals 14 residues. Germline lookup yields CDR1 SNHLY and CDR2 FYNNEI. CDR3 in DNA: TGTGCCAGCAGTGAAGGGGGAGTCACCGGGGAGCTGTTTTTT. Its translation is CASSEGGVTGELFF.